Listed below are T cell receptor beta chains from one sample, sequenced in a study of PD-1 and CTLA-4 blockade in melanoma. Measured with immunoSEQ multiplex PCR; TCRdb has only the in-frame clones, and not every one. The sample has nearly 30,000 clones, 85% to 90% seen once. The input for sequencing was CD8+ T cells from peripheral blood, taken before anti-PD-1 treatment. These receptor sequences come from a human donor with melanoma. Each CDR3 is given without its conserved first and last residue. Each record gives: clone size, V gene, D gene, J gene, CDR3 protein. D genes are given only for firm matches. The size of a clone is reported for some rows only, either as once, few or many, or as a class for expanded clones.

abundance: few
v_gene: TRBV6-4
d_gene: .
j_gene: TRBJ1-5
CDR3aa: ASSEGDSNQPQH

abundance: .
v_gene: TRBV13
d_gene: TRBD2
j_gene: TRBJ2-3
CDR3aa: ASSLGLAGSTDTQY

abundance: .
v_gene: TRBV6-5
d_gene: TRBD1
j_gene: TRBJ2-6
CDR3aa: ASSFTGGSGANVLT

abundance: few
v_gene: TRBV6-5
d_gene: .
j_gene: TRBJ1-1
CDR3aa: ASSPRGSVTEAF

abundance: once
v_gene: TRBV11-2
d_gene: TRBD2
j_gene: TRBJ2-5
CDR3aa: ASSSDLAEGETQY

abundance: once
v_gene: TRBV18
d_gene: TRBD1
j_gene: TRBJ2-2
CDR3aa: ASSPPRDSPGELF

abundance: .
v_gene: TRBV7-3
d_gene: .
j_gene: TRBJ2-2
CDR3aa: ASSLTTGELF

abundance: .
v_gene: TRBV7-9
d_gene: .
j_gene: TRBJ1-5
CDR3aa: ASSLGGGAGNQPQH

abundance: .
v_gene: TRBV19
d_gene: .
j_gene: TRBJ2-5
CDR3aa: ASSMVPVETQY

abundance: .
v_gene: TRBV5-1
d_gene: .
j_gene: TRBJ2-1
CDR3aa: ASSLMTALDNEQF

abundance: .
v_gene: TRBV19
d_gene: .
j_gene: TRBJ1-1
CDR3aa: ASSIGQNTEAF

abundance: .
v_gene: TRBV27
d_gene: .
j_gene: TRBJ2-7
CDR3aa: ASSFRSSYEQY

abundance: .
v_gene: TRBV19
d_gene: .
j_gene: TRBJ1-1
CDR3aa: ASMGGWTEAF

abundance: once
v_gene: TRBV6-2/TRBV6-3
d_gene: .
j_gene: TRBJ2-3
CDR3aa: ASSYSRVASNTDTQY

abundance: .
v_gene: TRBV28
d_gene: TRBD1
j_gene: TRBJ1-5
CDR3aa: ASMTGGNQPQH

abundance: .
v_gene: TRBV4-1
d_gene: .
j_gene: TRBJ2-2
CDR3aa: ASSETNTGELF

abundance: .
v_gene: TRBV6-6
d_gene: TRBD1
j_gene: TRBJ1-2
CDR3aa: ASSYLGQGAEYGYT

abundance: .
v_gene: TRBV27
d_gene: .
j_gene: TRBJ1-6
CDR3aa: ATRASNSPLH

abundance: .
v_gene: TRBV19
d_gene: TRBD1
j_gene: TRBJ2-3
CDR3aa: ASSTGGTGGTDTQY

abundance: once
v_gene: TRBV7-9
d_gene: .
j_gene: TRBJ1-6
CDR3aa: ASSFLEGVDSPLH

abundance: .
v_gene: TRBV6-5
d_gene: .
j_gene: TRBJ1-5
CDR3aa: ASSYSMVQPQH

abundance: .
v_gene: TRBV19
d_gene: .
j_gene: TRBJ1-5
CDR3aa: ASSIVGDQPQH

abundance: few
v_gene: TRBV7-3
d_gene: .
j_gene: TRBJ2-2
CDR3aa: ASSYQGTGELF

abundance: .
v_gene: TRBV19
d_gene: .
j_gene: TRBJ1-4
CDR3aa: ASSPESEKLF

abundance: .
v_gene: TRBV15
d_gene: .
j_gene: TRBJ1-5
CDR3aa: ATSDSANQPQH

abundance: once
v_gene: TRBV28
d_gene: TRBD1
j_gene: TRBJ1-5
CDR3aa: ASREQGDQPQH

abundance: .
v_gene: TRBV7-9
d_gene: TRBD2
j_gene: TRBJ2-7
CDR3aa: ASSLVGGGVYEQY

abundance: .
v_gene: TRBV5-1
d_gene: .
j_gene: TRBJ2-2
CDR3aa: ASSAGGHTGELF

abundance: .
v_gene: TRBV10-1
d_gene: .
j_gene: TRBJ2-7
CDR3aa: VRFCKGWERNLYEQY